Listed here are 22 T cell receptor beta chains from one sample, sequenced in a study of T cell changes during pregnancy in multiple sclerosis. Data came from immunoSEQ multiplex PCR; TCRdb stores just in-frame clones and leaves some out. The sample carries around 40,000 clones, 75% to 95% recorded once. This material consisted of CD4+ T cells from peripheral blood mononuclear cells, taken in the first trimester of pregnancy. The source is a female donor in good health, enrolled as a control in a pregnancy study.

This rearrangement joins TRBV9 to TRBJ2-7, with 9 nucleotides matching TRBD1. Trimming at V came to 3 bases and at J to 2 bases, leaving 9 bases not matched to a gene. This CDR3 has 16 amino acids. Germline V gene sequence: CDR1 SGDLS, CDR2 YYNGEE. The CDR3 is CASSAATGQGAYEQYF. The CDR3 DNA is TGTGCCAGCAGCGCGGCTACGGGACAGGGTGCCTACGAGCAGTACTTC.

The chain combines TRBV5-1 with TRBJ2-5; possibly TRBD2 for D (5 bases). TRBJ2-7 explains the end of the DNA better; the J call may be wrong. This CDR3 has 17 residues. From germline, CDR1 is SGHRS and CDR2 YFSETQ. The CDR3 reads CASSLKTGGEPSYEQYF. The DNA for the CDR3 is TGCGCCAGCAGCCTCAAAACGGGTGGGGAGCCCTCCTACGAGCAGTACTTC.

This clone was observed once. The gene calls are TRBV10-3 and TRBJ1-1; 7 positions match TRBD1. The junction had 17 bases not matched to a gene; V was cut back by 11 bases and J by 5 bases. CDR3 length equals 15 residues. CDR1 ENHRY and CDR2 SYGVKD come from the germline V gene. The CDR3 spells CAPRRSHTGVTEAFF. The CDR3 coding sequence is TGTGCCCCCCGAAGGAGCCATACAGGGGTGACTGAAGCTTTCTTT.

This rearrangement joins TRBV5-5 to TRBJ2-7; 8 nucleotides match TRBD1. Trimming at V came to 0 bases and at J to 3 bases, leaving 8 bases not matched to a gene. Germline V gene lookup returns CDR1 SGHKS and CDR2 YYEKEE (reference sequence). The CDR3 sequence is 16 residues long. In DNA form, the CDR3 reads TGTGCCAGCAGCTTGGCCGGGACAGGCGCAAACTACGAGCAGTACTTC. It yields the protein CASSLAGTGANYEQYF.

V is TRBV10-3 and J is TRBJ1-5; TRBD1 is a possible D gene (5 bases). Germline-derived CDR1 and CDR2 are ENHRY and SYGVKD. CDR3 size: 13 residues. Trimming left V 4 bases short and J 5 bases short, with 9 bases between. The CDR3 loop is CAISVEGDQPQHF. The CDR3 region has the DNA TGTGCCATCAGTGTGGAAGGGGATCAGCCCCAGCATTTT.

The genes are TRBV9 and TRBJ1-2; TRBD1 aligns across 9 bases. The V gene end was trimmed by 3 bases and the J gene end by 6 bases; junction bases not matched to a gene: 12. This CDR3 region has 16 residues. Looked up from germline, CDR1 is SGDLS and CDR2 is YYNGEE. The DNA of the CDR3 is TGTGCCAGCAGCGCCTCCGGGACAGGGTTTGGGGATGGCTACACCTTC. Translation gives CASSASGTGFGDGYTF.

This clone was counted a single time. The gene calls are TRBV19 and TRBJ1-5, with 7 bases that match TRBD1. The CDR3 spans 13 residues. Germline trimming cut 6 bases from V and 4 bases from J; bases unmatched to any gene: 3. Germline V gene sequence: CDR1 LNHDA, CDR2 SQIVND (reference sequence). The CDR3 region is CASRRGRNQPQHF. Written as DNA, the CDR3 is TGTGCCAGTAGGAGGGGGCGGAATCAGCCCCAGCATTTT.

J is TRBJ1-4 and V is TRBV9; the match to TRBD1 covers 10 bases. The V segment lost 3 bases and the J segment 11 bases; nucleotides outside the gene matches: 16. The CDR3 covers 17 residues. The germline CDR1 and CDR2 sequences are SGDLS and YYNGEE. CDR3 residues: CASSAEVQTGGARKLFF. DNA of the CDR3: TGTGCCAGCAGCGCCGAGGTCCAGACAGGGGGCGCGAGGAAACTGTTTTTT. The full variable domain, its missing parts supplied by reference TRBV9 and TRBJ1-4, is DSGVTQTPKHLITATGQRVTLRCSPRSGDLSVYWYQQSLDQGLQFLIQYYNGEERAKGNILERFSAQQFPDLHSELNLSSLELGDSALYFCASSAEVQTGGARKLFFGSGTQLSVL.

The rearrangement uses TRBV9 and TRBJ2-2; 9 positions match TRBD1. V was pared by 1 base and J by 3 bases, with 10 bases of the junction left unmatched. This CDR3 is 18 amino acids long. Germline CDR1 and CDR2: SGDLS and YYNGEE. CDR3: CASSVRRNRGLYTGELFF. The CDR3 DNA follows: TGTGCCAGCAGCGTAAGAAGAAACAGGGGGCTATACACCGGGGAGCTGTTTTTT.

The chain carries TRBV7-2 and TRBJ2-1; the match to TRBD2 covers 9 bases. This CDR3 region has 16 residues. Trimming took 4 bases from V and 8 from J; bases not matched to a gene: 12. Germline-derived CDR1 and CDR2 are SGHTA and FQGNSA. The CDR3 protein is CASSYLRGLANDEQFF. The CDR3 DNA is TGTGCCAGCAGCTATCTCCGGGGACTAGCAAACGATGAGCAGTTCTTC. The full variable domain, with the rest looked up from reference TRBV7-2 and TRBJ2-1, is GAGVSQSPSNKVTEKGKDVELRCDPISGHTALYWYRQSLGQGLEFLIYFQGNSAPDKSGLPSDRFSAERTGGSVSTLTIQRTQQEDSAVYLCASSYLRGLANDEQFFGPGTRLTVL.

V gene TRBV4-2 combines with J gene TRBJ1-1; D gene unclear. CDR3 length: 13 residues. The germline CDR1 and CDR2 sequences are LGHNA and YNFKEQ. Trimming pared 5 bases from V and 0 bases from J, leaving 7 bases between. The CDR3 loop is CASSLAMNTEAFF. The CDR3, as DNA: TGTGCCAGCAGCTTAGCAATGAACACTGAAGCTTTCTTT.

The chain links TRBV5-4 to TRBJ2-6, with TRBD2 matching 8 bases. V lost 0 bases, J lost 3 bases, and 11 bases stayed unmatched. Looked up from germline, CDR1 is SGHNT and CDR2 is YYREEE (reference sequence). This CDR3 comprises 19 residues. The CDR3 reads CASSLAVSGGGGGANVLTF. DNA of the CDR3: TGTGCCAGCAGCTTGGCCGTATCCGGGGGGGGTGGTGGGGCCAACGTCCTGACTTTC.

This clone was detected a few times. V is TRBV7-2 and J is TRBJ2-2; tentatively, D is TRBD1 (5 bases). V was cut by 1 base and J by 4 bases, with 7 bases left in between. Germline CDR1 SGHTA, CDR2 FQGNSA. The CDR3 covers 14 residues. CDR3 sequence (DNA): TGTGCCAGCAGCTTAGGGCAGGGCACCGGGGAGCTGTTTTTT. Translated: CASSLGQGTGELFF.

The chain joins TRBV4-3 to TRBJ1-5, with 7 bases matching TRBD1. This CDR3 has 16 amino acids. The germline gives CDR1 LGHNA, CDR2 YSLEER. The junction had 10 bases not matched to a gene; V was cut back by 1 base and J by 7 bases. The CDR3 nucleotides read TGCGCCAGCAGCCAAGGGGGACAGCCTATAGAGCAGCCCCAGCATTTT. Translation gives CASSQGGQPIEQPQHF.

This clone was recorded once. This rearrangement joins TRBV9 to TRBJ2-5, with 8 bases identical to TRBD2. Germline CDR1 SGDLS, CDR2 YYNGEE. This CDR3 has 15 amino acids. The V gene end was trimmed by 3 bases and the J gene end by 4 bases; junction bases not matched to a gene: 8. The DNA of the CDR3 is TGTGCCAGCAGCGCCAGGAGCGGGGGAGGAGAGACCCAGTACTTC. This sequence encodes CASSARSGGGETQYF. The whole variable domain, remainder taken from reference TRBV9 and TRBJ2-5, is DSGVTQTPKHLITATGQRVTLRCSPRSGDLSVYWYQQSLDQGLQFLIQYYNGEERAKGNILERFSAQQFPDLHSELNLSSLELGDSALYFCASSARSGGGETQYFGPGTRLLVL.

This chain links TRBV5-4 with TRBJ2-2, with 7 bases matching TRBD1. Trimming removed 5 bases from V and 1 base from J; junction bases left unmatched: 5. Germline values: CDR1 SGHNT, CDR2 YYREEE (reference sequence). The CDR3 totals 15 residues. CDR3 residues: CASRGTAENTGELFF. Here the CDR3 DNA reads TGTGCCAGCAGAGGGACAGCCGAGAACACCGGGGAGCTGTTTTTT.

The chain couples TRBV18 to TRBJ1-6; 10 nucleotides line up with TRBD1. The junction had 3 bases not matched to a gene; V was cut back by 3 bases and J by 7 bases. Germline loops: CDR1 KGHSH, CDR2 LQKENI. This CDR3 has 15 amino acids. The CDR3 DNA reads TGTGCCAGCTCACCGGGACAGGGGACGAATTCACCCCTCCACTTT. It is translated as CASSPGQGTNSPLHF.

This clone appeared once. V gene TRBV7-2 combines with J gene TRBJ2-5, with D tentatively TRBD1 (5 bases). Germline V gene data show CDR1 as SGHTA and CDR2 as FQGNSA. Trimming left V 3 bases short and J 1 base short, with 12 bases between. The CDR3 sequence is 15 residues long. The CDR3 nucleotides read TGTGCCAGCAGCTTTACTCGCGACAGCCAAGAGACCCAGTACTTC. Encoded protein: CASSFTRDSQETQYF.

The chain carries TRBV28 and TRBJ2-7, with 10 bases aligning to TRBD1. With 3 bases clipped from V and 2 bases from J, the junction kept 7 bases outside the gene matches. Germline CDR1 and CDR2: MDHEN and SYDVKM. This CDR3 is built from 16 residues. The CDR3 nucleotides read TGTGCCAGCAGTTTCCAGGGACAGGGGCGGCCCTACGAGCAGTACTTC. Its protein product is CASSFQGQGRPYEQYF.

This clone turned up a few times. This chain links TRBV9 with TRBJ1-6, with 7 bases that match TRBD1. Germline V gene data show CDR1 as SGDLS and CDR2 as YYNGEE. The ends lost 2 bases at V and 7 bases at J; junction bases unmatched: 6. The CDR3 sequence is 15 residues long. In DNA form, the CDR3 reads TGTGCCAGCAGCGTGGCGACAGGGACCAATTCACCCCTCCACTTT. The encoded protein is CASSVATGTNSPLHF.

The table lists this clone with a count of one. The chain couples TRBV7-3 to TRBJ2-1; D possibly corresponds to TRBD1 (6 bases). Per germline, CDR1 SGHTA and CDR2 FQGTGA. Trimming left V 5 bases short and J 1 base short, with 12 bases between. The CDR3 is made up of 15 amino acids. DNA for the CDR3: TGTGCCAGCAGCCGGGACAAATCATCCTACAATGAGCAGTTCTTC. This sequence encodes CASSRDKSSYNEQFF.

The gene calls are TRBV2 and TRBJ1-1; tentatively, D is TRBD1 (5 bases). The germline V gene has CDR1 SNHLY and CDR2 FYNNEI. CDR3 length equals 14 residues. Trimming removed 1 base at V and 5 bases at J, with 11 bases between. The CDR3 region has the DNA TGTGCCAGCAGTGAAGTGGGCAGGGTGACTGAAGCTTTCTTT. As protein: CASSEVGRVTEAFF.